A single sample gave rise to the 10 T cell receptor beta chains below, sequenced in a study of T-cell memory formation after mild COVID-19 (dated by TCRdb to about 2021). Receptor libraries were prepared by 5' RACE. TCRdb records Illumina NovaSeq 6000 as the sequencer. The raw public data were reprocessed by TCRdb itself: fastp quality trimming at Q25, MiXCR clonotype calling, in-frame beta chains only. Merged by CDR3 protein, the rows form single entries marked with the most common genes and DNA. The sample table shows about 110,000 distinct CDR3 sequences, and roughly a sixth are seen once. Approximately 5% of the sample is in the top ten clones. Sequencing used PBMCs or a T cell subset sorted from them (not recorded which). Receptors originate from a man aged 18 to 30 who had mild COVID-19 (a few samples of this study predate the infection). The sample titles of this study are shuffled in the database, so cell type and time point are left out; the donor was told from shared clones.

J is TRBJ2-7 and V is TRBV6-5, with TRBD1 identical over 8 bases. The V gene end was trimmed by 6 bases and the J gene end by 3 bases; junction bases not matched to a gene: 4. This CDR3 region has 13 residues. Germline CDR1 and CDR2: MNHEY and SVGAGI. The CDR3 bases are TGTGCCAGCAGGCAGGGACAGGTCTACGAGCAGTACTTC. Translating it yields CASRQGQVYEQYF.

This clonotype was detected only a few times. One junction end disagrees with the germline gene, perhaps due to a read error. The J gene is TRBJ2-3, the V gene TRBV5-1, with no clear D. The CDR3 has 14 amino acids. Germline CDR1 is SGHRS and CDR2 is YFSETQ. For the CDR3, the DNA is TGCGCCAGCAGCTTGGGGCAAAGCACAGATATGCAGTATTTT. It is translated as CASSLGQSTDMQYF.

This rearrangement joins TRBV2 to TRBJ1-2, with D possibly TRBD1 on 5 matching bases. Trimming removed 1 base at V and 8 bases at J, with 14 bases between. Germline loops: CDR1 SNHLY, CDR2 FYNNEI. The CDR3 has 14 residues. The CDR3 DNA is TGTGCCAGCAGTGAAGTCGGGGCTTCCCTGGGCTACACCTTC. Protein sequence: CASSEVGASLGYTF.

The sample holds many counts of this clonotype. The chain joins TRBV29-1 to TRBJ2-7; D ambiguous. Germline CDR1 is SQVTM and CDR2 is ANQGSEA. The CDR3 sequence is 9 residues long. The CDR3 here is CRVSYEQYV. The DNA of the CDR3 is TGCAGAGTGTCCTACGAGCAGTACGTC.

The chain is built from TRBV2 and TRBJ2-1, with TRBD2 as a possible D gene (7 bases). V lost 3 bases and J lost 5, with 17 bases in between. From germline, CDR1 is SNHLY and CDR2 FYNNEI. This CDR3 comprises 16 residues. CDR3 in DNA: TGTGCCAGCAGTGACTGGGGGGGGGCAGAGGACAATGAGCAGTTCTTC. As protein: CASSDWGGAEDNEQFF.

The chain joins TRBV12-3 or TRBV12-4 to TRBJ1-2, with TRBD1 as a possible D gene (6 bases). The CDR3 totals 14 residues. Trimming removed 7 bases from V and 3 bases from J, with 15 bases in between. Here the CDR3 DNA reads TGTGCCAGCAAGGGGTGGGGGGCTGACTATGGCTACACCTTC. It encodes CASKGWGADYGYTF.

This chain uses TRBV20-1 with TRBJ2-3; 7 nucleotides agree with TRBD2. Germline trimming cut 6 bases from V and 5 bases from J; bases unmatched to any gene: 11. Germline CDR1 and CDR2: DFQATT and SNEGSKA (reference sequence). This CDR3 contains 14 residues. In DNA, the CDR3 is TGCAGTGCGCGGGCAGGCGGCGGGGGAGATACGCAGTATTTT. This sequence encodes CSARAGGGGDTQYF.

The genes are TRBV7-9 and TRBJ1-1; no firm D call. Trimming stripped 5 bases from V and 6 bases from J, with 10 bases between. Germline assignment: CDR1 SEHNR and CDR2 FQNEAQ (reference sequence). The CDR3 is made up of 12 amino acids. The CDR3 sequence is CASSNGWAEAFF. The CDR3 DNA reads as TGTGCCAGCAGCAACGGCTGGGCTGAAGCTTTCTTT. The full variable domain, completed using reference TRBV7-9 and TRBJ1-1, is DTGVSQNPRHKITKRGQNVTFRCDPISEHNRLYWYRQTLGQGPEFLTYFQNEAQLEKSRLLSDRFSAERPKGSFSTLEIQRTEQGDSAMYLCASSNGWAEAFFGQGTRLTVV.

This clonotype was recorded only once. The CDR3 sequence: CASSLTGQGTDEQYF. The CDR3 region has the DNA TGTGCCAGCAGCTTAACCGGACAGGGGACGGACGAGCAGTACTTC. V usage is TRBV7-3 and J usage is TRBJ2-7, with 9 bases fitting TRBD1. Trimming took 0 bases from V and 5 from J; bases not matched to a gene: 5. There are 15 residues in the CDR3. From germline, CDR1 is SGHTA and CDR2 FQGTGA.

This clonotype came up a few times. The J gene is TRBJ2-3, the V gene TRBV5-1; 11 positions match TRBD2. Germline CDR1 reads SGHRS; CDR2 reads YFSETQ. The CDR3 loop spans 15 amino acids. V trimming: 4 bases; J trimming: 6 bases; junction bases outside the gene matches: 7. This CDR3 is CASSLLAGASDTQYF. CDR3 in DNA: TGCGCCAGCAGCCTACTAGCGGGGGCCTCGGATACGCAGTATTTT.